A selection of T cell receptor beta chains follows, all from one sample in a study of tumor and adjacent non-tumor tissue in lung cancer. A single record per CDR3 protein comes from TCRdb applying MiXCR to the multiplex PCR reads. The sample has more than 70,000 distinct CDR3 sequences; more than 60% are singletons. The specimen was lung tumor tissue. Every receptor here comes from a man between 65 and 85 years old with non-small cell lung cancer. Both conserved end residues are part of each CDR3.

j_call v_call cdr3_length cdr3_aa
TRBJ2-5 TRBV11-2 15 CASSWTRAGQATQYF
TRBJ2-7 TRBV4-1 14 CASSQGQGSYEQYF
TRBJ2-1 TRBV11-3 17 CTSSLGSAWTSGRKQFF
TRBJ2-7 TRBV11-2 12 CASSSTGYDQYF
TRBJ2-7 TRBV11-3 13 CGSSPPAGDEQYF
TRBJ1-5 TRBV18 14 CASSPQGGGQPQHF
TRBJ2-1 TRBV28 16 CASSPHERGGYNEQFF
TRBJ2-2 TRBV11-2 17 CASRSPPGLANTRELFF
TRBJ1-2 TRBV20-1 11 CSADGSTGYTF
TRBJ2-7 TRBV29-1 16 CSVEDEGSGGPYEQYF
TRBJ2-5 TRBV20-1 15 CSAREPWSYRETQYF
TRBJ1-2 TRBV12-3/TRBV12-4 13 CASSLRDPRGYTF
TRBJ1-6 TRBV12-3/TRBV12-4 20 CASSLTRAGGRTRVNSPLHF
TRBJ2-1 TRBV5-1 13 CASSSTGGSEQFF
TRBJ2-1 TRBV4-1 16 CACSLTVGSSYNEQFF
TRBJ2-3 TRBV20-1 15 CSVQKASGDTDTQYF
TRBJ2-1 TRBV4-2 16 CASSQEQSGGFNEQFF
TRBJ2-7 TRBV7-8 14 CASSAASKPYEQYF
TRBJ2-1 TRBV4-1 15 CASRGGDPSYNEQLF
TRBJ2-1 TRBV10-3 15 CAISESSGGDYEQFF
TRBJ1-4 TRBV7-9 17 CASSSGVKEGWGEKLFF
TRBJ1-5 TRBV10-3 16 CAISEKLDREHQPQHF
TRBJ2-6 TRBV2 13 CASSESGANVLTF
TRBJ2-6 TRBV6-5 17 CASTEDRGTSGANVLTF
TRBJ2-5 TRBV10-3 12 CATSQGSETHYF
TRBJ2-5 TRBV24-1 13 CATSDRSLRTQYF
TRBJ2-1 TRBV30 15 CAWNSGRGRGNEQFF
TRBJ1-2 TRBV24-1 16 CVTRDEQGALNYGYTF
TRBJ2-5 TRBV6-5 13 CVSSYGVTETQYF
TRBJ2-2 TRBV5-4 15 CASSFAGPNIGELFF
TRBJ1-6 TRBV5-1 18 CASSIAGTASSYNSPLHF
TRBJ2-1 TRBV7-8 16 CAISLEGRANLNEQFF
TRBJ1-5 TRBV7-9 15 CASSSTGSRNQPQHF
TRBJ1-4 TRBV7-9 16 CASSFSGQVTNEKLFF
TRBJ2-3 TRBV29-1 13 CSGRLAGTDTQYF
TRBJ1-1 TRBV12-3/TRBV12-4 14 CASSFEGADTEVFF
TRBJ1-2 TRBV7-2 12 CASSANLGGYTF
TRBJ2-3 TRBV5-1 16 CASSPPGGRLADTQYF
TRBJ2-2 TRBV6-5 14 CARSGEGAARELFF
TRBJ1-2 TRBV11-1 12 CGSLQKGYGYTF
TRBJ1-5 TRBV20-1 15 CNANPRQGRHQSQHF
TRBJ2-5 TRBV5-6 17 CASSPSRGPLWRETQYF
TRBJ2-5 TRBV20-1 14 CSALTGGAGETQYF
TRBJ2-1 TRBV5-4 17 CASSQSIAGGQGNEQSF
TRBJ2-7 TRBV29-1 11 CSVAQNYGQYF
TRBJ2-3 TRBV12-3/TRBV12-4 16 CACRKGLAVSTDTQCF
TRBJ2-2 TRBV6-1 14 CVSSVTRNTGGLFF
TRBJ2-1 TRBV20-1 15 CSAFSGLAPYNEQFF
TRBJ1-6 TRBV5-1 14 CASSPDTYNSPLSF
TRBJ2-1 TRBV29-1 14 CSVGMPRPYNEQFF
TRBJ2-1 TRBV1 15 CTCSQNSFSYNEQFF
TRBJ2-2 TRBV11-3 15 CASSQQGADTGELFF
TRBJ1-4 TRBV7-6 14 CASSLTGGNEKLFF
TRBJ1-2 TRBV7-9 12 CASSSDSYGYTF
TRBJ2-7 TRBV20-1 14 CSARTSTPETEQYF